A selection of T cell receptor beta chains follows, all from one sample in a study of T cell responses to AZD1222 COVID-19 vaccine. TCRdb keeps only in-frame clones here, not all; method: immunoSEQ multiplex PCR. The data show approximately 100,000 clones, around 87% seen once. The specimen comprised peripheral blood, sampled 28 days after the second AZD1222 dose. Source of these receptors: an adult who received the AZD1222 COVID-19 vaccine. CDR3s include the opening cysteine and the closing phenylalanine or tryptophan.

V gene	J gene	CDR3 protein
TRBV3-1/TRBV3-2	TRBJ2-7	CASSQDGAYEQYF
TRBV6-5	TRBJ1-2	CASSYPPTTRYGYTF
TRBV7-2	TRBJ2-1	CASSLGPREQFF
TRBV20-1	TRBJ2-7	CSARASYEQYF
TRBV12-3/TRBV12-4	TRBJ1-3	CATDRIRNTIYF
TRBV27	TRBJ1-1	CASSFGTSTEAFF
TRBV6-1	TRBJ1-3	CASSEARDISGNTIYF
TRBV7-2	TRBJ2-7	CASSYRTDSYEQYF
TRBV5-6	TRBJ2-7	CASSLEPGSYEQYF
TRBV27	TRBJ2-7	CASSIPTGGRSYEQYF
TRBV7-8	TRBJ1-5	CASSLGHTVNSNQPQHF
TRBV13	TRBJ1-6	CASSSWTGLDSPLHF
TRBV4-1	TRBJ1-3	CASSHRLTGVGNTIYF
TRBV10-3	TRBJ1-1	CAISEPTGVEAFF
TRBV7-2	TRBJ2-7	CASSGRTGNEQYF
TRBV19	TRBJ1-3	CASSIQGAGNTIYF
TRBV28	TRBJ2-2	CASSFSFNSFGTGETGELFF